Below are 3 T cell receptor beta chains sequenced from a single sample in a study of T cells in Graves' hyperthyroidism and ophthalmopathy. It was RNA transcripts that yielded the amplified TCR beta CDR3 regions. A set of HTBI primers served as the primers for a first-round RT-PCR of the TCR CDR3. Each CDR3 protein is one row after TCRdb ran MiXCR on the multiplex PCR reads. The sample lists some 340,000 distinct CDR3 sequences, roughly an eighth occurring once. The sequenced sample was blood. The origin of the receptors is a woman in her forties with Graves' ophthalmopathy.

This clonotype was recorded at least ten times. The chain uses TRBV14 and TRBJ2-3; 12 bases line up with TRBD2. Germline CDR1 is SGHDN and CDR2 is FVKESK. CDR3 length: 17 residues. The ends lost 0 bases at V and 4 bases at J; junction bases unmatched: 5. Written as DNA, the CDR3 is TGTGCCAGCAGCCAAGAGTCTAGCGGGAGGGAGGCAGATACGCAGTATTTT. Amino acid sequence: CASSQESSGREADTQYF.

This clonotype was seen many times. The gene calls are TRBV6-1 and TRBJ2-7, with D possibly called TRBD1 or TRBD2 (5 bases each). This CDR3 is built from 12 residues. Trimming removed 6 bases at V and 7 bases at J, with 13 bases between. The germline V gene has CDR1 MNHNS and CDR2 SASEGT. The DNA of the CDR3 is TGTGCCAGCAGATCGGGACGGATGGAGCAGTACTTC. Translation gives CASRSGRMEQYF.

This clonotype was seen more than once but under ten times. The CDR3 reads CASSNRSPGELFF. CDR3 coding DNA: TGTGCCAGCAGTAACAGGTCCCCCGGGGAGCTGTTTTTT. The rearrangement links TRBV6-1 to TRBJ2-2; weak D call: TRBD1 (5 bases). Trimming removed 5 bases at V and 6 bases at J, with 10 bases between. CDR3 length equals 13 residues. Per germline, CDR1 MNHNS and CDR2 SASEGT.